This T cell receptor (beta chain) was captured by sequencing in a study of blood T cell repertoires in COVID-19. Under the authors' procedure: Amplification of reference gene primers was used by the study to estimate nucleated cell counts. Clones were read by immunoSEQ multiplex PCR, and TCRdb kept only the in-frame ones, dropping some. D and trimming were read from the DNA, whereas the V and J calls and clone size are those reported in that table. The sample lists more than 250,000 clones, more than 70% seen once, with approximately 1.1% in the top ten. J was trimmed by 5 bases and V by 3 bases; bases with no gene match: 4. CDR3 length equals 15 residues. Germline V gene data show CDR1 as KGHDR and CDR2 as SFDVKD.

V gene TRBV24-1 combines with J gene TRBJ2-3; 10 nucleotides agree with TRBD2. The sequenced sample consisted of peripheral blood. This receptor was taken from a woman aged 45-59 years with acute or convalescent COVID-19. The CDR3 loop is CATSDPTSGEDTQYF. In DNA form, the CDR3 reads TGTGCCACCAGTGATCCCACTAGCGGGGAAGATACGCAGTATTTT.